This T cell receptor (beta chain) appears in the sequencing data of a study of graft-versus-host responses after intestinal transplantation. In the study overall: Tacrolimus plus steroids were given to all recipients for around three years, preceded by anti-thymocyte globulin induction. Study results and caveats: Patients who carried graft-donor T cell macrochimerism also had high graft-versus-host to host-versus-graft clonal ratios in their allografts. Early HvG declines after transplant were associated with peak circulating GvH clone levels. Analysis identified GvH clones in recipient marrow, with some appearing first in ileum or blood.

The repertoire was sequenced with immunoSEQ multiplex PCR; TCRdb's copy has only in-frame clones and lacks some. This sample yields some 45,000 clones, of which roughly 90% are seen a single time; nearly 4.5% belongs to the top ten. A word on this clone: Antigen: not known.

V was clipped by 6 bases and J by 5 bases; unmatched bases: 9. Germline lookup yields CDR1 SNHLY and CDR2 FYNNEI. This CDR3 spans 14 amino acids. The source of this sequence is a human patient who received an intestinal transplant, so some T cells may come from the graft donor. This chain connects TRBV2 to TRBJ2-5; 7 positions match TRBD1. The input for sequencing was PBMCs, taken 524 days after transplant. As DNA, the CDR3 is TGTGCCAGCAGCCTTAGACAGGGTGCGGAGACCCAGTACTTC. Amino acids: CASSLRQGAETQYF. The complete variable domain, with remaining parts taken from reference TRBV2 and TRBJ2-5, reads EPEVTQTPSHQVTQMGQEVILRCVPISNHLYFYWYRQILGQKVEFLVSFYNNEISEKSEIFDDQFSVERPDGSNFTLKIRSTKLEDSAMYFCASSLRQGAETQYFGPGTRLLVL.